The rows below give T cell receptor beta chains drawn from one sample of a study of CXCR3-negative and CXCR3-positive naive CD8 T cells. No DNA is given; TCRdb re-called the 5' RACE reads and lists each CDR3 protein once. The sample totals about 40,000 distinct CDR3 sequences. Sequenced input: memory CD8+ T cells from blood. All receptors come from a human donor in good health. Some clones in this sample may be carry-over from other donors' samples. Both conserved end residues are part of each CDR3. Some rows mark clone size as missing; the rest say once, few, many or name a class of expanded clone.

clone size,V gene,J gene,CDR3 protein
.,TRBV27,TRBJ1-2,CASSQGDYGYTF
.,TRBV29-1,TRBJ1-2,CSVVRDSNYGYTF
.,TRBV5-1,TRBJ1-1,CASSLAGPEVEAFF
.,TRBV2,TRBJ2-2,CASGGNSNTGELFF
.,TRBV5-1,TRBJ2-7,CASSLDPFGNSYEQYF
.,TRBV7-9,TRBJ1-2,CASSLGYGDYGYTF
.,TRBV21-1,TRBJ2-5,CASSKRQQGLAVGETQYF
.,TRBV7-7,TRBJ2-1,CASSLDPGQNSYNEQFF
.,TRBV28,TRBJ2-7,CASSVLTGDEQYF
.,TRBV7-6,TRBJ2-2,CASSGSGTATPTNTGELFF
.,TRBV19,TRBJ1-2,CATSIGQGYGYTF
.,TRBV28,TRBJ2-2,CASSLRQYTGELFF
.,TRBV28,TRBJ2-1,CASSPLGAQGNNEQFF
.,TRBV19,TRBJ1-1,CASSTGTGNTAFF
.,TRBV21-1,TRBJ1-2,CASSKGVTGTAIYGYTF
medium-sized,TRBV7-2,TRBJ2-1,CASSPAARLSSYNEQFF
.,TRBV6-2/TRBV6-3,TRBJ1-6,CASSYSGDNSPLHF
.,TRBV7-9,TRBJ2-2,CASSLSGGLAGELFF
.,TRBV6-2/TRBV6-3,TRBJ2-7,CASSSYSSGRAYEQYF
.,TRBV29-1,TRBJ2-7,CSVEGTGESYEQYF
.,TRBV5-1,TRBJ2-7,CASSPGQGGEFTYEQYF
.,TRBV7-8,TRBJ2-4,CASSLIPRDREEADF
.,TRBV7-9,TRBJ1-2,CASSLIPGQDLWGYTF
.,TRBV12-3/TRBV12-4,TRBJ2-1,CASSFPRVGSYNEQFF
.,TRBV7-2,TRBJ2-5,CASSQTWFGGFQETQYF
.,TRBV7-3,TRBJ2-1,CASSLLAGGLNEQFF
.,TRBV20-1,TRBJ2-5,CSARVASGGQETQYF
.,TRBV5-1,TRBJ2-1,CASCPTGLNNEQFF
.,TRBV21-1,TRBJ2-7,CASSKDRGHEQYF
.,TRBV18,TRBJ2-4,CASSRRDNEFLAKNIQYF
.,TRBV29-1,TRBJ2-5,CSVVGDHPGGETQYF
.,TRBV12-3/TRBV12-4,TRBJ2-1,CASSPLAGGPMGNEQFF
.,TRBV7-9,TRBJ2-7,CASSARTSGGSYEQYF
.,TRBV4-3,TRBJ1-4,CASSQDRVQLNEKLFF
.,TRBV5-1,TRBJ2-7,CASSLGTGGFEQYF
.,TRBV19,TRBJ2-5,CASTDGGLETQYF
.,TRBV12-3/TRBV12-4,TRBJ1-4,CASSYSPGLGDEKLFF
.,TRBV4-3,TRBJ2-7,CASSQERDTPYEQYF